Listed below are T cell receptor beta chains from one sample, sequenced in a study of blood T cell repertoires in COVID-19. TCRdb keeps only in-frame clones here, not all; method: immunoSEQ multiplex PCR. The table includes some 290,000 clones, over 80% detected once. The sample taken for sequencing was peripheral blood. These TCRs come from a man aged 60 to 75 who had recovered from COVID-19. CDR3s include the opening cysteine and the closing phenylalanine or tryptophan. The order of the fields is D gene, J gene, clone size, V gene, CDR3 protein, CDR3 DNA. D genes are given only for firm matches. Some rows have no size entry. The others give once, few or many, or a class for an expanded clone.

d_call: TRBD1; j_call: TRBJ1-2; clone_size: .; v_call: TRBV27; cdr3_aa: CASSFYRGQIYGYTF; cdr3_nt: TGTGCCAGCAGTTTCTACAGGGGGCAAATCTATGGCTACACCTTC
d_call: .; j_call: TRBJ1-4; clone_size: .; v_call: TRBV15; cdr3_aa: CATSRAVNEKLFF; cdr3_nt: TGTGCCACCAGCAGAGCGGTTAATGAAAAACTGTTTTTT
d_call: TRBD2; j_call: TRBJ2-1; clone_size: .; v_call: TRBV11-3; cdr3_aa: CASSLELAGGNNEQFF; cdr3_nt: TGTGCCAGCAGCTTAGAACTAGCGGGAGGTAACAATGAGCAGTTCTTC
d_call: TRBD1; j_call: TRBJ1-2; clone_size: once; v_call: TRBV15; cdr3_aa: CATSRGQGNYGYTF; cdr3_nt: TGTGCCACCAGCAGGGGACAGGGAAACTATGGCTACACCTTC
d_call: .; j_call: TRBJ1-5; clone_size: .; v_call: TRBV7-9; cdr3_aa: CASSFGNRDQPQHF; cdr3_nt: TGTGCCAGCAGCTTTGGGAACAGGGATCAGCCCCAGCATTTT
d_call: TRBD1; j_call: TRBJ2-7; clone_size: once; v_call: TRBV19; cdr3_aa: CASSTGGTQSYEQYF; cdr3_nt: TGTGCCAGTTCCACAGGGGGGACCCAATCCTACGAGCAGTACTTC
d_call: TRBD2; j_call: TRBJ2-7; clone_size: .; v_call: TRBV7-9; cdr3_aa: CASSVLRSGGATYEQYF; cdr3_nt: TGTGCCAGCAGCGTCCTCCGAAGCGGGGGGGCCACGTACGAGCAGTACTTC
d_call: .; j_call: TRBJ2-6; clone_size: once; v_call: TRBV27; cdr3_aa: CASSRAISGANVLTF; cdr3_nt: TGTGCCAGCAGCAGGGCTATCTCTGGGGCCAACGTCCTGACTTTC
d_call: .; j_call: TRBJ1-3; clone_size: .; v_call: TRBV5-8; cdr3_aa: CASSLVSSGNTIYF; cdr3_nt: TGTGCCAGCAGCTTGGTTAGCTCTGGAAACACCATATATTTT
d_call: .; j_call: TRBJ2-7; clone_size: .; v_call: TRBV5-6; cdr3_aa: CASSPSASRSYEQYF; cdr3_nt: TGTGCCAGCAGCCCCTCCGCGAGTCGTTCCTACGAGCAGTACTTC
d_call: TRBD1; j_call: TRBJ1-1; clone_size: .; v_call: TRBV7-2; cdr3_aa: CASSTRQGRNTEAFF; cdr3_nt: TGTGCCAGCAGCACGCGACAGGGGAGGAACACTGAAGCTTTCTTT
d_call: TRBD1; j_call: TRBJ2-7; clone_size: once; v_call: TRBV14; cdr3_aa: CASSLWTGGYEQYF; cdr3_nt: TGTGCCAGCAGCCTTTGGACAGGGGGCTACGAGCAGTACTTC
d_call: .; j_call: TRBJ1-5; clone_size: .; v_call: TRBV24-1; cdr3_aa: CATSDPGSDQPQHF; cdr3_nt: TGTGCCACCAGTGATCCAGGATCGGATCAGCCCCAGCATTTT
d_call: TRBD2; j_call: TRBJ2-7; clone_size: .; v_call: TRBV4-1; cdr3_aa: CASSQDTGLAPEQYF; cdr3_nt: TGCGCCAGCAGCCAAGACACTGGACTAGCTCCCGAGCAGTACTTC
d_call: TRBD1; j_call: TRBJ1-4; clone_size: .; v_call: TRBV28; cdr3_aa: CASSSMGQGRGEKLFF; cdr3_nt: TGTGCCAGCAGTAGTATGGGACAGGGTAGAGGTGAAAAACTGTTTTTT
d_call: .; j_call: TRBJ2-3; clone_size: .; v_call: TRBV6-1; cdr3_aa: CASSEGGGYTDTQYF; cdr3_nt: TGTGCCAGCAGTGAAGGAGGGGGATACACAGATACGCAGTATTTT
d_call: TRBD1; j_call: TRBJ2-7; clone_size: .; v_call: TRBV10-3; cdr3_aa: CAHSGTGGYEQYF; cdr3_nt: TGTGCCCATTCCGGGACAGGGGGTTACGAGCAGTACTTC
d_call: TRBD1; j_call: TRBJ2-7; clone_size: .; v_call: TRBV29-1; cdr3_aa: CSAKQGSGYEQYF; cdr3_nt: TGCAGCGCTAAACAGGGGAGCGGATACGAGCAGTACTTC
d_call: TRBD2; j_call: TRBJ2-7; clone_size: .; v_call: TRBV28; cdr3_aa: CASSKTSGGAYEQYF; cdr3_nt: TGTGCCAGCAGTAAAACTAGCGGGGGGGCTTACGAGCAGTACTTC
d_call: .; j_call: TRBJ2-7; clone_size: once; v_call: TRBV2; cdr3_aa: CASSEFATWGLREGEQYF; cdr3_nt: TGTGCCAGCAGTGAATTTGCCACCTGGGGGTTGCGGGAAGGCGAGCAGTACTTC
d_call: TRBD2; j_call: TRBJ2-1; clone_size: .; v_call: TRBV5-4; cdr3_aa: CASSSGLAGAFYNEQFF; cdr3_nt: TGTGCCAGCAGCTCGGGACTAGCGGGAGCATTCTACAATGAGCAGTTCTTC
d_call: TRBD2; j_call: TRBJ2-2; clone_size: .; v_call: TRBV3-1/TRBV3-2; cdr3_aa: CASSHSGATGELFF; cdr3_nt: TGTGCCAGCAGCCACAGCGGGGCAACCGGGGAGCTGTTTTTT